Here is one T cell receptor beta chain with its context. These data come from a study of blood T cells in healthy people across ages. Sample-barcoded 5' priming and a J-beta primer mix drove a second PCR of 7 to 11 cycles. TCRdb independently ran MiXCR on the 5' RACE reads; one entry per CDR3 protein. Among approximately 2,000,000 distinct CDR3 sequences, approximately 39% were seen once, and the ten largest hold under 25%. V shed 0 bases and J shed 3 bases, with 12 bases lying between them. Looked up from germline, CDR1 is SGHTA and CDR2 is FQGNSA. The CDR3 has 15 residues. The chain combines TRBV7-2 with TRBJ2-7; D call uncertain. This clonotype originated in a human donor in good health. Source material: blood. CDR3 nucleotides: TGTGCCAGCAGCTTAGCGGGCAGGCTGGTCTACGAGCAGTACTTC. It yields the protein CASSLAGRLVYEQYF.